One and the same sample provided the 11 T cell receptor beta chains below, sequenced in a study of cytomegalovirus exposure and HLA in healthy donors. Both 60 Vbeta primers and 13 Jbeta primers went into the PCR. Some clones are missing from TCRdb's copy, which holds only in-frame ones; the method was immunoSEQ multiplex PCR. The sample shows about 140,000 clones, 70% to 75% of them seen only once. The sample comprised PBMCs. The source is a woman in her twenties or thirties in good health and CMV-seronegative.

A remark on this clone: The junction and the germline gene differ at one end; a read error may be behind it. This chain uses TRBV2 with TRBJ2-1; D is unclear. The CDR3 runs to 11 residues. Germline values: CDR1 SNHLY, CDR2 FYNNEI. This chain's CDR3 is CASSFHKEQFF. CDR3 sequence (DNA): TGTGCCAGCAGTTTTCACAAGGAGCAGTTCTTC.

The genes are TRBV2 and TRBJ2-3; tentative D call: TRBD2 (5 bases). CDR3 length: 15 residues. The V gene lost 1 base and the J gene lost 6 bases, with 14 bases spanning the gap. Germline loops: CDR1 SNHLY, CDR2 FYNNEI. In DNA, the CDR3 is TGTGCCAGCAGTGAAGAGGTGTCTAGAGGGGATACGCAGTATTTT. Protein sequence: CASSEEVSRGDTQYF.

V is TRBV7-2 and J is TRBJ2-2, with D tentatively TRBD2 (5 bases). Deletions cut 5 bases from V and 7 bases from J, with 14 bases between. The germline V gene has CDR1 SGHTA and CDR2 FQGNSA. The CDR3 runs 14 residues. The DNA for the CDR3 is TGTGCCAGCAGCCCCAATCTGGCGGGCGGGGAGCTGTTTTTT. It codes for CASSPNLAGGELFF.

This clone has just a few counts. This chain connects TRBV6-5 to TRBJ1-2, with 7 bases fitting TRBD1. This CDR3 has 11 residues. Trimming cost V 3 bases and J 14 bases; bases outside gene matches: 6. Looked up from germline, CDR1 is MNHEY and CDR2 is SVGAGI. CDR3 region: CASSYSDRETF. In nucleotides, the CDR3 is TGTGCCAGCAGTTATTCCGACAGGGAAACCTTC.

The J gene is TRBJ2-3, the V gene TRBV29-1; 7 bases map to TRBD1. J gave up 1 base and V 5 bases, and 3 bases lay outside the gene matches. CDR3 length equals 13 residues. The germline V gene encodes CDR1 SQVTM and CDR2 ANQGSEA. This CDR3 is CSVLQGGTDTQYF. CDR3 in DNA: TGCAGCGTTCTTCAGGGGGGCACAGATACGCAGTATTTT.

The rearrangement uses TRBV28 and TRBJ2-1; the D gene is possibly TRBD2 (6 bases). The CDR3 runs to 15 residues. Trimming removed 5 bases at V and 4 bases at J, with 15 bases between. CDR1 MDHEN and CDR2 SYDVKM come from the germline V gene. The CDR3 DNA sequence: TGTGCCAGCAGTGTCCAGGGTGGAGGGTACAATGAGCAGTTCTTC. Translation: CASSVQGGGYNEQFF.

CDR3 amino acids: CASSLGAGGSYNEQFF. Written as DNA, the CDR3 is TGTGCCAGCAGCTTGGGAGCGGGGGGGTCGTACAATGAGCAGTTCTTC. The chain has TRBV11-2 and TRBJ2-1, with TRBD2 matching over 10 bases. Germline-derived CDR1 and CDR2 are SGHAT and FQNNGV. This CDR3 spans 16 amino acids. After removal of 3 bases from V and 4 bases from J, the junction contained 6 bases not matched to a gene.

This rearrangement joins TRBV7-6 to TRBJ1-2; the D is unclear. The CDR3 has 16 residues. Trimming cost V 1 base and J 5 bases, with 17 bases left between them. Germline CDR1 and CDR2: SGHVS and FNYEAQ. The CDR3 here is CASSLEATREGYGYTF. CDR3 nucleotides: TGTGCCAGCAGCTTAGAGGCCACACGGGAGGGTTATGGCTACACCTTC.

This chain links TRBV5-5 with TRBJ1-1, with a tentative D call TRBD1 (5 bases). Germline loops: CDR1 SGHKS, CDR2 YYEKEE (reference sequence). This CDR3 region has 14 residues. Trimming shortened V by 3 bases and J by 2 bases, and 11 bases separated the two germline ends. The CDR3 nucleotides are TGTGCCAGCAGCTGGGCTAGGGGAAACACTGAAGCTTTCTTT. This codes for CASSWARGNTEAFF.

The chain recombines TRBV7-3 with TRBJ2-7, with D possibly being TRBD2 (5 bases). The CDR3 extends over 14 amino acids. Germline V CDR1 and CDR2: SGHTA, FQGTGA. V lost 2 bases to trimming and J lost 6 bases, with 14 bases between them. The CDR3 coding sequence is TGTGCCAGCAGCTTAGGTGGGAGAGGGAGCGAGCAGTACTTC. Its translation: CASSLGGRGSEQYF.

This chain links TRBV4-1 with TRBJ1-5; the match to TRBD1 covers 10 bases. Germline V gives CDR1 MGHRA, CDR2 YSYEKL. The V segment lost 5 bases and the J segment 3 bases; nucleotides outside the gene matches: 10. CDR3 length: 17 amino acids. The CDR3 sequence: CASSGTGATFDNQPQHF. The CDR3 DNA is TGCGCCAGCAGCGGGACAGGGGCGACTTTCGACAATCAGCCCCAGCATTTT.